This record covers a single T cell receptor (beta chain). The sample belongs to a study of blood T cell repertoires in COVID-19. Study in general: PBMCs, B-cell-depleted T cells, or T cells provided the cDNA or gDNA that made up the material.

The CDR3 sequence is 13 residues long. Germline V lookup: CDR1 SGHAT, CDR2 FQDESV (reference sequence). Trimming shortened V by 6 bases and J by 12 bases, and 18 bases separated the two germline ends. Authors' data handling: Amplification with reference gene primers provided the estimates of nucleated cell counts. The repertoire was sequenced with immunoSEQ multiplex PCR; TCRdb's copy has only in-frame clones and lacks some. D and trimming come from the DNA, and the V and J calls and clone size come from that table. The sample carries about 94,000 clones, around 84% recorded once. This chain joins TRBV11-1 and TRBJ2-4, with D possibly being TRBD2 (6 bases). This sequence was found in a woman aged 60-70 years in a cohort sampled during active or convalescent COVID-19. Sequenced sample: peripheral blood. CDR3 loop: CASSTRTTESQYF. The CDR3 nucleotides read TGTGCCAGCAGTACCCGGACTACCGAGAGTCAGTACTTC.